This TCR beta chain comes out of a study of CD8 T cells in ankylosing spondylitis. The authors made TCR beta libraries by quantitative 5'-RACE with molecular barcodes. TCRdb fed the 5' RACE reads into MiXCR, producing one record per CDR3 protein. The sample has about 160,000 distinct CDR3 sequences, approximately 20% seen once. Germline CDR1 is MGHRA and CDR2 is YSYEKL. V lost 5 bases, J lost 4 bases, and 6 bases stayed unmatched. CDR3 length equals 16 residues. This clonotype was picked up many times. Its target is unknown. General study findings and limits: Matched ankylosing spondylitis synovial fluid reportedly showed significant enrichment of disease-linked clones. Disease-linked clones had a CD8+ phenotype and relatively low frequency in peripheral blood. Ankylosing spondylitis blood seemed to carry a telltale TCR beta motif made of roughly 8 highly homologous variants.

Sequencing used blood, either unsorted or a sorted T cell fraction (not recorded which). The V gene is TRBV4-1, the J gene TRBJ2-1, with 12 bases aligning to TRBD2. The source is a male donor with ankylosing spondylitis or in good health (not recorded which). CDR3 sequence (DNA): TGCGCCAGCAGCTTTCGACTAGCGGGAGAGTACAATGAGCAGTTCTTC. The encoded protein is CASSFRLAGEYNEQFF.